The rows below give T cell receptor beta chains drawn from one sample of a study of cytomegalovirus exposure and HLA in healthy donors. The assay was immunoSEQ multiplex PCR, and TCRdb's table has in-frame clones only and misses some. The sample records 200,000 to 300,000 clones, roughly 78% being singletons. Sequences were obtained from PBMCs. These receptors originate from a boy between 10 and 17 years old in good health and CMV-seronegative. The CDR3 runs from the conserved cysteine through the conserved F or W. Fields, in order: clone size, J gene, D gene, V gene, CDR3 DNA, CDR3 protein. A D gene is named only where the DNA matches it firmly. A clone size is listed for some rows: how often the clone was seen (once, few, many), or a class if it is expanded.

size: .; J: TRBJ1-2; D: .; V: TRBV4-2; DNA: TGTGCCAGCAGCCAAGGGCAGGGGCGCTATGGCTACACCTTC; CDR3: CASSQGQGRYGYTF
size: once; J: TRBJ2-3; D: .; V: TRBV7-6; DNA: TGTGCCAGCAGCTTGGGGGGGCGCACAGATACGCAGTATTTT; CDR3: CASSLGGRTDTQYF
size: once; J: TRBJ2-5; D: .; V: TRBV30; DNA: TGTGCCTGGAGTGGCGTTGTAGAGACCCAGTACTTC; CDR3: CAWSGVVETQYF
size: .; J: TRBJ1-5; D: TRBD1; V: TRBV10-3; DNA: TGTGCCACCCAGGGGGCCAGTCAGCCCCAGCATTTT; CDR3: CATQGASQPQHF
size: .; J: TRBJ2-3; D: TRBD2; V: TRBV5-6; DNA: TGTGCCAGCAGCTTTGGGCTAGCGGGAGCCTCAGATACGCAGTATTTT; CDR3: CASSFGLAGASDTQYF
size: .; J: TRBJ2-3; D: .; V: TRBV7-9; DNA: TGTGCCACCGATCGAAGGGCGGGTAGCACAGATACGCAGTATTTT; CDR3: CATDRRAGSTDTQYF
size: .; J: TRBJ2-3; D: TRBD2; V: TRBV27; DNA: TGTGCCAGTGGGGAGCGGGAGCCACTCACAGATACGCAGTATTTT; CDR3: CASGEREPLTDTQYF
size: .; J: TRBJ1-2; D: .; V: TRBV5-6; DNA: TGTGCCAGCAGCCTATTAAGAGATGGCTACACCTTC; CDR3: CASSLLRDGYTF
size: .; J: TRBJ1-2; D: .; V: TRBV27; DNA: TGTGCCAGCAGTCCCTATTACCCGACAGACTATGGCTACACCTTC; CDR3: CASSPYYPTDYGYTF
size: .; J: TRBJ1-3; D: .; V: TRBV30; DNA: TGTGCCTGGAGTACGGGATTCGGAAACACCATATATTTT; CDR3: CAWSTGFGNTIYF
size: .; J: TRBJ1-1; D: .; V: TRBV19; DNA: TGTGCCAGTCGTCTCCAGGAAGCTGAAGCTTTCTTT; CDR3: CASRLQEAEAFF
size: once; J: TRBJ2-7; D: TRBD1; V: TRBV10-3; DNA: TGTGCCATCAGTGATCCAGGACAGGGTAAGACCTACGAGCAGTACTTC; CDR3: CAISDPGQGKTYEQYF
size: few; J: TRBJ1-5; D: TRBD1; V: TRBV19; DNA: TGTGCCAGTGGGACAGGGGGCGGTCAGCCCCAGCATTTT; CDR3: CASGTGGGQPQHF
size: .; J: TRBJ2-7; D: .; V: TRBV5-1; DNA: TGCGCCAGCACAACCGGGACATCTTCCTACGAGCAGTACTTC; CDR3: CASTTGTSSYEQYF
size: .; J: TRBJ1-2; D: .; V: TRBV2; DNA: TGTGCCAGTAGTGAGCGGGGAAGGGACTATGGCTACACCTTC; CDR3: CASSERGRDYGYTF
size: .; J: TRBJ2-5; D: .; V: TRBV9; DNA: TGTGCCAGCAGCATCATGGCGGGGCAAGAGACCCAGTACTTC; CDR3: CASSIMAGQETQYF
size: .; J: TRBJ1-4; D: TRBD1; V: TRBV5-1; DNA: TGCGCCAGCAGCGGGGCCGGGACAGGGGGCGAAAAACTGTTTTTT; CDR3: CASSGAGTGGEKLFF